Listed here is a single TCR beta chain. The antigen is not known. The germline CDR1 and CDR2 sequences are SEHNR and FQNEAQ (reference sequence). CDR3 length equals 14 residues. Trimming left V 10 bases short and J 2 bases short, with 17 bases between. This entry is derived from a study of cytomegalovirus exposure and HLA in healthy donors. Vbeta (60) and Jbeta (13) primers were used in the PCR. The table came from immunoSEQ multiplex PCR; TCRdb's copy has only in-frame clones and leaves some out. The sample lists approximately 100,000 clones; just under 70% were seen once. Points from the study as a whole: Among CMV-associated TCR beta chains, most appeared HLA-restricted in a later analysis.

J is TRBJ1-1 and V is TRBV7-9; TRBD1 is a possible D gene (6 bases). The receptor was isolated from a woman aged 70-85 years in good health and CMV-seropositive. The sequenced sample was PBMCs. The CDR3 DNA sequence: TGTGCCACCCGCTTTGGGGGACAAAACACTGAAGCTTTCTTT. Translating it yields CATRFGGQNTEAFF.